This T cell receptor (beta chain) appears in the sequencing data of a study of cytomegalovirus exposure and HLA in healthy donors. Study-wide points: From TCR beta sequences, most subjects' HLA-A and HLA-B alleles were reportedly predicted accurately. Later analysis identified a missense DCLRE1C variant that was linked to TCR beta V- and J-gene trimming. Certain sequence variants were highly shared and formed a cluster, and this cluster was likely a sequencing artifact.

Details on this clone: Its antigen is as yet unknown.

Primers: 60 Vbeta forward and 13 Jbeta reverse. The table came from immunoSEQ multiplex PCR; TCRdb's copy has only in-frame clones and leaves some out. The sample has roughly 220,000 clones, roughly 80% seen once. The TCR comes from a man aged 50 or older in good health and CMV-seronegative. The material sequenced was PBMCs.

CDR3 region: CASGDTSSGANVLTF. As DNA, the CDR3 is TGTGCCAGCGGTGATACTAGCTCTGGGGCCAACGTCCTGACTTTC. The gene calls are TRBV6-6 and TRBJ2-6, with D tentatively TRBD2 (5 bases). This CDR3 comprises 15 residues. Trimming shortened V by 8 bases and J by 0 bases, and 11 bases separated the two germline ends. The germline gives CDR1 MNHNY, CDR2 SVGAGI (reference sequence).